This T cell receptor (beta chain) was documented in a study of identical twins. Overall study results and limits: Monozygotic twin pairs showed more out-of-frame TCR alpha sharing than models estimated.

This clonotype was found many times. Its cognate antigen is unknown. One entry per CDR3 protein, called by TCRdb with MiXCR from the 5' RACE reads. This sample yields about 730,000 distinct CDR3 sequences, of which 21% are seen a single time; about 4.3% belongs to the top ten. Germline V CDR1 and CDR2: DFQATT, SNEGSKA (reference sequence). CDR3 length equals 12 residues. Trimming removed 7 bases at V and 5 bases at J, with 14 bases between. This same sample was also part of a study on T cells expressing NK-cell markers.

Sequences were obtained from PBMCs. This chain uses TRBV20-1 with TRBJ1-1, with D unresolved. The receptor comes from a woman aged 18-29 years in good health. In DNA, the CDR3 is TGCAGTGGGTCGGCTGGGAAGACTGAAGCTTTCTTT. Its protein product is CSGSAGKTEAFF.